The 27 T cell receptor beta chains below come from one sample, sequenced in a study of OX40 agonist ivuxolimab in advanced cancers. TCRdb's copy holds only in-frame clones and misses some; the assay was immunoSEQ multiplex PCR. The sample has about 93,000 clones, 94% seen once. The specimen was CD4+ or CD8+ T cells sorted from blood, collected in a trial of the OX40 agonist ivuxolimab. These receptors all come from an adult with an advanced solid tumor such as melanoma, head and neck, liver or kidney cancer.

The rearrangement links TRBV13 to TRBJ2-3; D call uncertain. V was cut by 5 bases and J by 2 bases, with 8 bases left in between. CDR3 length equals 13 residues. Per germline, CDR1 PRHDT and CDR2 FYEKMQ (reference sequence). In DNA form, the CDR3 reads TGTGCCAGCAGCATAGCCCTCACAGATACGCAGTATTTT. Translation: CASSIALTDTQYF.

This clone was seen just once. The chain recombines TRBV4-1 with TRBJ2-1; D ambiguous. V lost 1 base and J 6 bases, leaving 7 bases between the germline ends. CDR3 size: 13 residues. CDR1 and CDR2 (germline): MGHRA, YSYEKL. The CDR3 is CASSQGIRNEQFF. DNA for the CDR3: TGCGCCAGCAGCCAAGGAATCCGCAATGAGCAGTTCTTC.

CDR3: CASSPPSSGSYEQYF. In nucleotides, the CDR3 is TGTGCCAGCAGTCCCCCGAGCAGCGGCTCCTACGAGCAGTACTTC. V and J are TRBV27 and TRBJ2-7; a possible D gene is TRBD2 (5 bases). Trimming took off 5 bases at V and 0 bases at J, with 14 bases between the two ends. The CDR3 length is 15 residues. CDR1 is MNHEY, CDR2 SMNVEV, per germline (reference sequence).

CDR3 protein: CASSQGTGAREQYF. The CDR3 nucleotides are TGCGCCAGCAGCCAGGGCACGGGGGCACGCGAGCAGTACTTC. The chain has TRBV4-1 and TRBJ2-7; either TRBD1 or TRBD2 may fit D (6 bases each). The CDR3 runs to 14 residues. Deletions cut 3 bases from V and 6 bases from J, with 15 bases between. Germline-derived CDR1 and CDR2 are MGHRA and YSYEKL.

The chain combines TRBV29-1 with TRBJ2-1, with TRBD2 matching over 9 bases. Germline V gives CDR1 SQVTM, CDR2 ANQGSEA. The CDR3 runs 13 residues. After removal of 4 bases from V and 8 bases from J, the junction contained 6 bases not matched to a gene. Here the CDR3 reads CSVARGGLHEQFF. The CDR3 region has the DNA TGCAGCGTTGCGCGGGGGGGCCTCCATGAGCAGTTCTTC.

V gene TRBV10-3 combines with J gene TRBJ2-7, with D perhaps TRBD1 (6 bases). The CDR3 loop spans 17 amino acids. Trimming took off 0 bases at V and 2 bases at J, with 17 bases between the two ends. Germline lookup yields CDR1 ENHRY and CDR2 SYGVKD. This CDR3 is CAISESPTDRQTYEQYF. DNA for the CDR3: TGTGCCATCAGTGAGTCCCCTACCGACAGGCAGACCTACGAGCAGTACTTC.

The V and J genes are TRBV19 and TRBJ1-5; D possibly corresponds to TRBD1 (6 bases). The CDR3 consists of 15 residues. The germline CDR1 and CDR2 sequences are LNHDA and SQIVND (reference sequence). Trimming shortened V by 1 base and J by 7 bases, and 14 bases separated the two germline ends. CDR3 loop: CASSIGGGGWQPQHF. CDR3 nucleotide sequence: TGTGCCAGTAGTATAGGTGGCGGGGGCTGGCAGCCCCAGCATTTT.

The J gene is TRBJ2-7, the V gene TRBV19, with a weak D call TRBD2 (5 bases). V was shortened by 5 bases and J by 0 bases, with 11 bases between the two germline ends. Germline V gene sequence: CDR1 LNHDA, CDR2 SQIVND (reference sequence). The CDR3 is 14 residues long. The CDR3 spells CASSSDGVSYEQYF. CDR3 DNA sequence: TGTGCCAGTAGTTCTGACGGGGTCTCCTACGAGCAGTACTTC.

This rearrangement joins TRBV4-1 to TRBJ2-7; tentatively, D is TRBD1 (6 bases). Trimming took off 1 base at V and 5 bases at J, with 12 bases between the two ends. The CDR3 loop spans 14 amino acids. Germline V gene sequence: CDR1 MGHRA, CDR2 YSYEKL. CDR3 amino acids: CASSQVLQGDEQYF. The CDR3 nucleotides are TGCGCCAGCAGCCAAGTATTACAGGGTGACGAGCAGTACTTC.

The chain combines TRBV4-1 with TRBJ2-5, with D possibly being TRBD2 (5 bases). Germline V gene data show CDR1 as MGHRA and CDR2 as YSYEKL. Trimming shortened V by 0 bases and J by 2 bases, and 13 bases separated the two germline ends. This CDR3 spans 16 amino acids. The CDR3 loop reads CASSQEIALEQETQYF. The DNA of the CDR3 is TGCGCCAGCAGCCAAGAAATCGCACTAGAACAAGAGACCCAGTACTTC.

V usage is TRBV7-8 and J usage is TRBJ2-7; 7 nucleotides agree with TRBD1. Per germline, CDR1 SGHVS and CDR2 FQNEAQ. The CDR3 covers 13 residues. Losses at the gene ends were 3 bases for V and 2 bases for J; bases not matched to a gene: 1. In DNA form, the CDR3 reads TGTGCCAGCAGCTTCGGACAGGCCTACGAGCAGTACTTC. It is translated as CASSFGQAYEQYF.

This rearrangement joins TRBV6-1 to TRBJ2-7; no reliable D call. Germline V gene data show CDR1 as MNHNS and CDR2 as SASEGT. Trimming stripped 0 bases from V and 2 bases from J, with 14 bases between. The CDR3 runs 16 residues. CDR3 sequence (DNA): TGTGCCAGCAGTGAAGCGCATACGCGGCGTGCCTACGAGCAGTACTTC. Its translation is CASSEAHTRRAYEQYF.

The chain combines TRBV11-2 with TRBJ2-7; D is perhaps TRBD2 (5 bases). Trimming took off 5 bases at V and 5 bases at J, with 13 bases between the two ends. This CDR3 contains 13 residues. From germline, CDR1 is SGHAT and CDR2 FQNNGV. The CDR3 here is CASSRGSGDEQYF. The CDR3 DNA reads as TGTGCCAGCAGCCGCGGGTCTGGGGACGAGCAGTACTTC.

The CDR3, as DNA: TGTGCCAGCAGCTCTGGACGAGGGCTCCAAGAGACCCAGTACTTC. It is translated as CASSSGRGLQETQYF. This rearrangement joins TRBV11-3 to TRBJ2-5, with D maybe TRBD2 (5 bases). Deletions cut 4 bases from V and 1 base from J, with 13 bases between. The CDR3 consists of 15 residues. CDR1 and CDR2 from the germline V gene are SGHNT and YENEEA.

The CDR3 coding sequence is TGTGCCAGCAGCACCAAGACCCGGGACAGGGATTATAATTCACCCCTCCACTTT. Its translation: CASSTKTRDRDYNSPLHF. This chain joins TRBV21-1 and TRBJ1-6; the table gives TRBD1 as D, unverified against the DNA. TRBV21-1 is shown as a pseudogene. CDR3 length: 18 residues.

The chain links TRBV2 to TRBJ1-1; TRBD1 is a possible D gene (5 bases). V dropped 5 bases and J dropped 4 bases, with 23 bases sitting between them. The CDR3 is made up of 17 amino acids. The germline V gene has CDR1 SNHLY and CDR2 FYNNEI. CDR3 sequence reads: CASSRRDSVRPPTEAFF. The CDR3, as DNA: TGTGCCAGCAGTCGCCGGGACTCCGTACGACCCCCCACTGAAGCTTTCTTT.

The V call is TRBV5-6, the J call TRBJ2-1, with TRBD2 matching over 10 bases. CDR1 SGHDT and CDR2 YYEEEE come from the germline V gene. CDR3 length equals 13 residues. The junction had 7 bases not matched to a gene; V was cut back by 6 bases and J by 10 bases. The CDR3 sequence: CASTSGGSGEQFF. CDR3 in DNA: TGTGCCAGCACTAGCGGGGGAAGCGGCGAGCAGTTCTTC.

The chain combines TRBV6-6 with TRBJ1-1, with D unresolved. Trimming shortened V by 6 bases and J by 6 bases, and 23 bases separated the two germline ends. The CDR3 is made up of 16 amino acids. Germline CDR1 is MNHNY and CDR2 is SVGAGI (reference sequence). CDR3 bases: TGTGCCAGCAGACCCATACTCGAGGTTTTGCGCCCTGAAGCTTTCTTT. Protein product: CASRPILEVLRPEAFF.

The V call is TRBV13, the J call TRBJ2-7; D not certain. The CDR3 is 13 residues long. The V end was cut by 4 bases, the J end by 0 bases, with 7 bases between. CDR1 PRHDT and CDR2 FYEKMQ come from the germline V gene (reference sequence). The DNA for the CDR3 is TGTGCCAGCAGCTCCGTCGGCTCCTACGAGCAGTACTTC. The encoded protein is CASSSVGSYEQYF.

The J gene is TRBJ2-5, the V gene TRBV5-1; D remains ambiguous. Germline assignment: CDR1 SGHRS and CDR2 YFSETQ. The CDR3 sequence is 14 residues long. Deletions cut 0 bases from V and 4 bases from J, with 10 bases between. DNA for the CDR3: TGCGCCAGCAGCTTGGAGGTCCCGCCAGAGACCCAGTACTTC. This codes for CASSLEVPPETQYF.

The chain couples TRBV27 to TRBJ2-7, with TRBD1 matching over 8 bases. The CDR3 covers 14 residues. J was trimmed by 3 bases and V by 6 bases; bases with no gene match: 7. Germline CDR1 and CDR2: MNHEY and SMNVEV (reference sequence). The CDR3 coding sequence is TGTGCCAGCAGGGACAGGGCTAGGGGCTACGAGCAGTACTTC. As protein: CASRDRARGYEQYF.

V and J are TRBV5-4 and TRBJ2-1; TRBD2 matches at 11 bases. This CDR3 has 15 residues. CDR1 SGHNT and CDR2 YYREEE come from the germline V gene (reference sequence). V trimming: 4 bases; J trimming: 4 bases; junction bases outside the gene matches: 4. This chain's CDR3 is CASSKTSGTYNEQFF. CDR3 in DNA: TGTGCCAGCAGCAAGACTAGCGGGACGTACAATGAGCAGTTCTTC.

The chain has TRBV5-1 and TRBJ2-3; maybe TRBD1 (5 bases). The CDR3 runs to 17 residues. In germline, CDR1 is SGHRS, CDR2 YFSETQ. V lost 0 bases and J 4 bases, leaving 18 bases between the germline ends. CDR3 DNA sequence: TGCGCCAGCAGCTTGGCCTGGGGCATACTCAGCCCAGATACGCAGTATTTT. It codes for CASSLAWGILSPDTQYF. The full variable domain, in which reference TRBV5-1 and TRBJ2-3 provide the parts outside the CDR3, is KAGVTQTPRYLIKTRGQQVTLSCSPISGHRSVSWYQQTPGQGLQFLFEYFSETQRNKGNFPGRFSGRQFSNSRSEMNVSTLELGDSALYLCASSLAWGILSPDTQYFGPGTRLTVL.

The V and J genes are TRBV7-6 and TRBJ1-1, with a tentative D call TRBD1 (5 bases). Germline lookup yields CDR1 SGHVS and CDR2 FNYEAQ. CDR3 length equals 15 residues. The V end lost 0 bases, the J end lost 4 bases, and 12 bases lay between the germline ends. CDR3 region: CASSLAGRESTEAFF. CDR3 sequence (DNA): TGTGCCAGCAGCTTAGCAGGCAGGGAATCCACTGAAGCTTTCTTT.

The V gene is TRBV7-9, the J gene TRBJ2-1; D is ambiguous. Germline V gene data show CDR1 as SEHNR and CDR2 as FQNEAQ (reference sequence). V lost 5 bases and J 6 bases, leaving 5 bases between the germline ends. This CDR3 comprises 11 residues. The CDR3 DNA sequence: TGTGCCAGCAGCCCCGCCAATGAGCAGTTCTTC. This translates into CASSPANEQFF.

The chain has TRBV7-6 and TRBJ1-1; no clear D gene. The ends were cut back, 1 base at V and 4 bases at J, with 7 bases in the middle. CDR1 and CDR2 (germline): SGHVS, FNYEAQ. The CDR3 consists of 13 residues. For the CDR3, the DNA is TGTGCCAGCAGCTTAGGGGAGGGCACTGAAGCTTTCTTT. Translated: CASSLGEGTEAFF.

The chain combines TRBV6-1 with TRBJ1-1; tentative D call: TRBD1 (6 bases). This CDR3 spans 15 amino acids. Germline V gives CDR1 MNHNS, CDR2 SASEGT. The V and J ends lost 6 bases and 1 base respectively, with 15 bases between them. CDR3 sequence reads: CASSVRDTENTEAFF. DNA for the CDR3: TGTGCCAGCAGCGTCCGGGACACCGAGAACACTGAAGCTTTCTTT.